These 4 T cell receptor beta chains share one sample of origin, sequenced in a study of OX40 agonist ivuxolimab in advanced cancers. Measured with immunoSEQ multiplex PCR; TCRdb has only the in-frame clones, and not every one. The repertoire consists of 55,000 to 80,000 clones, with approximately 84% occurring once and the leading ten covering approximately 2%. Material: CD4+ or CD8+ T cells sorted from blood, obtained in a trial of the OX40 agonist ivuxolimab. These receptors originate from an adult with an advanced solid tumor such as melanoma, head and neck, liver or kidney cancer.

This clone is a singleton in its sample. The V and J genes are TRBV5-4 and TRBJ2-7, with D tentatively TRBD2 (5 bases). The germline gives CDR1 SGHNT, CDR2 YYREEE (reference sequence). The CDR3 totals 13 residues. The V end was cut by 4 bases, the J end by 3 bases, with 11 bases between. This CDR3 reads CASSPLGSYEQYF. The CDR3 DNA sequence: TGTGCCAGCAGCCCCCTGGGGAGCTACGAGCAGTACTTC.

This clone was seen a single time. V usage is TRBV14 and J usage is TRBJ1-1; a weak D match, TRBD1 (5 bases). Trimming left V 1 base short and J 4 bases short, with 7 bases between. The CDR3 loop spans 13 amino acids. From germline, CDR1 is SGHDN and CDR2 FVKESK. The CDR3 region is CASSQAQGTEAFF. The DNA of the CDR3 is TGTGCCAGCAGCCAAGCTCAGGGCACTGAAGCTTTCTTT.

This clone turned up a few times. The chain combines TRBV19 with TRBJ2-1, with TRBD1 matching 7 bases. The CDR3 is 17 amino acids. The germline V gene encodes CDR1 LNHDA and CDR2 SQIVND (reference sequence). The junction had 9 bases not matched to a gene; V was cut back by 1 base and J by 3 bases. The CDR3 here is CASSIAQGRGNYNEQFF. CDR3 nucleotide sequence: TGTGCCAGTAGTATAGCCCAAGGCAGGGGGAACTACAATGAGCAGTTCTTC.

The V gene is TRBV7-2, the J gene TRBJ1-2; no definite D call. CDR1 is SGHTA and CDR2 is FQGNSA in the germline V gene. The CDR3 spans 16 residues. The V and J ends lost 3 bases and 7 bases respectively, with 21 bases between them. This CDR3 is CASSLGPVRAYGGYTF. DNA for the CDR3: TGTGCCAGCAGCTTGGGTCCGGTGAGGGCTTATGGTGGCTACACCTTC.